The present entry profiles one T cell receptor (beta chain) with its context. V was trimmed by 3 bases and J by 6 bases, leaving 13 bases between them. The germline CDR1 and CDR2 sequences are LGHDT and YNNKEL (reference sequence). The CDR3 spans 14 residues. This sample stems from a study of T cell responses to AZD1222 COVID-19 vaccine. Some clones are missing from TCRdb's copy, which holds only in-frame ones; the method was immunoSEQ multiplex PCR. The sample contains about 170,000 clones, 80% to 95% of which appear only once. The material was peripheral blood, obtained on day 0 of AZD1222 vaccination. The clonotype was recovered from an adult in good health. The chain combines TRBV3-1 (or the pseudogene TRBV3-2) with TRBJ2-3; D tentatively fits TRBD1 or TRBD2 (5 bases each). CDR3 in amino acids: CASSHPGPTDTQYF. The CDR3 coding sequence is TGTGCCAGCAGCCACCCGGGACCTACGGATACGCAGTATTTT.